This is a list of T cell receptor beta chains from one sample in a study of cytomegalovirus exposure and HLA in healthy donors. Method: immunoSEQ multiplex PCR; TCRdb's copy keeps in-frame clones and lacks some. Of 100,000 to 150,000 clones in the sample, approximately 80% were seen once. The sample was PBMCs. These receptors all stem from a man aged 30 to 39 in good health and CMV-seropositive. Both conserved end residues are part of each CDR3. A D gene is named only where the DNA matches it firmly. Size tells how often a clone was seen (once, few, many) or the class of an expanded clone, and some rows leave it out.

J,D,V,size,CDR3,DNA
TRBJ2-7,TRBD2,TRBV6-6,few,CASSYSGLAGVVEQYF,TGTGCCAGCAGTTACTCGGGGCTAGCGGGAGTGGTTGAGCAGTACTTC
TRBJ2-2,-,TRBV11-3,-,CASSSLTSTGELFF,TGTGCCAGCAGCTCCCTTACGAGCACCGGGGAGCTGTTTTTT
TRBJ2-1,TRBD2,TRBV11-2,-,CASSLGGLADEQFF,TGTGCCAGCAGCTTAGGGGGACTAGCGGATGAGCAGTTCTTC
TRBJ2-5,-,TRBV28,-,CASTDQVQETQYF,TGTGCCAGCACCGATCAGGTCCAAGAGACCCAGTACTTC
TRBJ2-5,-,TRBV6-1,-,CASKIPGVETQYF,TGTGCCAGCAAAATACCAGGGGTAGAGACCCAGTACTTC
TRBJ1-5,-,TRBV21-1,-,CASSKGPGQGGRNQPQHF,TGTGCCAGCAGCAAAGGCCCGGGACAGGGAGGTCGGAATCAGCCCCAGCATTTT
TRBJ2-7,TRBD2,TRBV4-2,-,CASSQERLAGDEQYF,TGTGCCAGCAGCCAAGAGAGACTAGCGGGAGACGAGCAGTACTTC
TRBJ2-7,-,TRBV28,-,CASSRSGFGWEQYF,TGTGCCAGCAGCCGTTCGGGATTTGGGTGGGAGCAGTACTTC
TRBJ2-3,TRBD2,TRBV25-1,-,CASNRGVTQYF,TGTGCCAGCAATCGGGGGGTAACGCAGTATTTT
TRBJ2-5,TRBD2,TRBV30,-,CAWSLGTSGRGETQYF,TGTGCCTGGAGTTTGGGGACTAGCGGGAGAGGAGAGACCCAGTACTTC
TRBJ1-5,TRBD1,TRBV15,-,CATSPRRTGRQPQHF,TGTGCCACCAGCCCACGGAGGACAGGGCGACAGCCCCAGCATTTT